Detailed here is one T cell receptor (beta chain). Generated by immunoSEQ multiplex PCR, the TCRdb table keeps only in-frame clones and is missing some. The table has 200,000 to 300,000 clones, approximately 85% seen once. The sample originates from a study of blood T cell repertoires in COVID-19. As for the study in general: Sample material is recorded as cDNA or gDNA derived from T cells, B-cell-depleted T cells, or PBMCs.

In germline, CDR1 is SGDLS, CDR2 YYNGEE. Losses at the gene ends were 4 bases for V and 5 bases for J; bases not matched to a gene: 7. The CDR3 spans 15 residues. The V gene is TRBV9, the J gene TRBJ2-1, with 9 bases fitting TRBD1. The clonotype was recovered from a woman aged 45-65 years with acute COVID-19. The specimen sequenced was PBMCs or T cells enriched from blood (not recorded which). The CDR3 is CASSPGTGNNNEQFF. The CDR3 DNA reads as TGTGCCAGCAGCCCAGGGACAGGGAACAACAATGAGCAGTTCTTC.